The sequence of this T cell receptor beta chain was determined in a study of T cell responses to AZD1222 COVID-19 vaccine. Overall study findings and caveats: Reports say nearly half of spike-specific TCRs go after unmutated variant regions.

Clones were sequenced by immunoSEQ multiplex PCR, and TCRdb holds only the in-frame ones, with some missing. The data contain about 150,000 clones, approximately 87% of them singletons. As to this clone: Its target is not known.

The sequences come from peripheral blood, collected on day 0 of MenACWY control vaccination. This receptor was taken from an adult in good health.

The CDR3 spells CASSTDSGGGETQYF. The CDR3 DNA reads TGTGCCAGTAGTACAGACTCAGGGGGTGGGGAGACCCAGTACTTC. The chain combines TRBV19 with TRBJ2-5; 7 positions match TRBD1. CDR1 LNHDA and CDR2 SQIVND come from the germline V gene (reference sequence). J gave up 5 bases and V 4 bases, and 10 bases lay outside the gene matches. CDR3 size: 15 residues.